The T cell receptor beta chain under discussion was sequenced for a study of blood T cell repertoires in COVID-19. On the study more broadly: The origin of the acute and convalescent COVID-19 samples was the United States, Italy and Spain. Sources were T cells, B-cell-depleted T cells, or PBMCs; the material itself was cDNA or gDNA.

Germline lookup yields CDR1 MGHDK and CDR2 SYGVNS. V shed 7 bases and J shed 0 bases, with 12 bases lying between them. The CDR3 spans 14 residues. Sequenced by immunoSEQ multiplex PCR; TCRdb stores in-frame clones only, minus some. The data hold about 300,000 clones, with approximately 90% observed a single time. The study drew participants aged about 18 to 95 years from about two dozen US areas. Recovery among Cohort 3 donors was established by two negative PCRs, clearance, or symptom resolution. This TCR derives from a woman aged 18-30 years who had recovered from COVID-19. The material sequenced was PBMCs or T cells enriched from blood (not recorded which). The rearrangement joins TRBV25-1 to TRBJ1-1; tentatively, D is TRBD1 (5 bases). CDR3 sequence: CASTTAGLNTEAFF. DNA for the CDR3: TGTGCCAGCACCACGGCAGGGTTGAACACTGAAGCTTTCTTT.